This T cell receptor (beta chain) was captured by sequencing in a study of regulatory T cells in long-lasting Graves disease listed by TCRdb under 2021. Study-level background: Persistent Graves' disease was defined as antithyroid drug treatment for over 5 years with persistently positive TSH receptor autoantibodies. Peripheral blood TCR sequencing and RNA sequencing compared persistent Graves' disease patients with newly diagnosed Graves' disease patients. The study was conducted in China and was registered as a clinical trial. A total of around 35 samples underwent TCR sequencing, from roughly 13 patients with persistent Graves' disease and 20 patients with newly diagnosed Graves' disease. Persistent Graves' disease patients in the clinical cohort had taken antithyroid drugs for around 10 years on average. Study-level results and caveats: Sequencing and analysis were restricted to the TCR beta chain. Preferential use of TRBV28, TRBJ1-2 and TRBJ2-5 was observed in persistent disease, whereas TRBV20-1 and TRBJ2-1 were favored in newly diagnosed disease. The study examined only peripheral blood because the primary lesion, thyroid tissue, could not be accessed. A larger number of public clonotypes was shared among persistent patients (about 2,700) than among newly diagnosed patients (about 990). Lower TCR Shannon entropy and fewer highly expanded clones were observed in persistent Graves' disease patients than in newly diagnosed patients, which suggested clonal expansion. The authors noted that the small sample size was a limitation that may lower accuracy.

As encoded in the germline V gene, CDR1 is MDHEN while CDR2 is SYDVKM. Including cysteine and phenylalanine, the CDR3 has 14 amino acids. Left in the record is the CDR3 DNA by itself, 42 bases read in frame from the first base. V was cut back by 0 bases and J by 2 bases, leaving a gap of 7 bases between them. At least ten counts were recorded for this clonotype. Its antigen remains undetermined. No base quality information exists; no much larger clone differs at one position. Preparation of the library involved multiplex PCR. TCRdb shows the sequencer as Illumina HiSeq 4000. TCR beta libraries were built with iRepertoire HTBI primers and Arm-PCR amplification of CDR3 regions. Before sequencing, the PCR products went through gel purification. Per the original workflow: Across samples, 62 TRBV and 13 to 15 TRBJ segments were identified and used for gene usage analysis of CDR3 amino acid clonotypes. Filtered high-quality paired reads were merged into contigs using COPE and FqMerger. BLAST was used to align contigs to the IMGT TRBV, TRBD and TRBJ reference genes, and CDR3 was defined following IMGT. Any clonotype with a frequency above 0.1% was counted as a highly expanded clone. Shannon entropy was used to measure repertoire diversity, and the Gini coefficient was used to measure V-J evenness. A clonotype was considered public if more than one individual shared it. TCRdb reprocessing: public reads trimmed at Q25 with fastp, clones called with MiXCR, in-frame beta chains kept. Rows merge per CDR3 protein into single entries with the most common DNA and genes. For this entry, the V and J calls and clone size follow TCRdb and not the study's own pipeline. Counted in this sample were 430,000 or so distinct CDR3 sequences; around 20% of them appeared once. The top ten clonotypes cover roughly an eighth of the sample.

Read against the paper, the sample's time point label means: persistent/refractory GD, antithyroid drugs over 5 years with positive TRAb. RNA was extracted from PBMCs in TRIzol for both TCR sequencing and RNA sequencing. The diagnosis of Graves' disease was made according to American Thyroid Association guidelines. Patients were recruited from an endocrinology department in Xi'an, China. Each patient gave 8.5 to 9.5 milliliters of peripheral blood, collected in an EDTA anticoagulant tube. Ficoll Paque Plus density gradient separation was used to isolate PBMCs, and no further T cell sorting was done. An Agilent 2100 Bioanalyzer and agarose gel were used to check RNA quality, while a NanoDrop 2000 measured RNA concentration.

Recombination connected TRBV28 to TRBJ1-2, with no confidently assigned D gene. This TCR came from a female donor with Graves disease. This material consisted of peripheral blood mononuclear cells (PBMCs), taken when the disease was refractory, from a patient treated with antithyroid drugs. The DNA sequence reads TGTGCCAGCAGTTTATGGGCAGGAAACTATGGCTACACCTTC. The resulting protein is CASSLWAGNYGYTF.